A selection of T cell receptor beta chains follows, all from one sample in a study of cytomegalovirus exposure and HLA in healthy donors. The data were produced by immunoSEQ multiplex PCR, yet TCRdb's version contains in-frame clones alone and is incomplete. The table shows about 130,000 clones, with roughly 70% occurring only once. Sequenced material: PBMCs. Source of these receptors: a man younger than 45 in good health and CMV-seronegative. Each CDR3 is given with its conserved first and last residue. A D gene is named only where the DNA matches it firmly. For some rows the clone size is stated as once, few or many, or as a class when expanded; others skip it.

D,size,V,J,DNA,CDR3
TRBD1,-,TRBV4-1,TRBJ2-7,TGCGCCAGCAGCCAAGAAACAGGGGCGGGCGAGCAGTACTTC,CASSQETGAGEQYF
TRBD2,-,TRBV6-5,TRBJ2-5,TGTGCCAGCAACAGACTAGCGGGGGGTGGGGGGGCCCAGTACTTC,CASNRLAGGGGAQYF
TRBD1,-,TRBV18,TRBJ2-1,TGTGCCAACAGGGGCAGCTCCTACAATGAGCAGTTCTTC,CANRGSSYNEQFF
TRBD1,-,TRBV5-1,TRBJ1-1,TGCGCCAGCAGCTTGTCCAGGACAGGGGGCGCCCGGACTGAAGCTTTCTTT,CASSLSRTGGARTEAFF
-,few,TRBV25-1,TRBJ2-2,TGTGCCAGCAGGGACAGTCTCACCGGGGAGCTGTTTTTT,CASRDSLTGELFF
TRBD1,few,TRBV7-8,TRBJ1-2,TGTGCCAGCAGCCCCCCTTTAGGGACAGGGCCCGCTGGAGGCTACACCTTC,CASSPPLGTGPAGGYTF
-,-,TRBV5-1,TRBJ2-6,TGCGCCAGCAATCCCGGGACATCCGGGGCCAACGTCCTGACTTTC,CASNPGTSGANVLTF
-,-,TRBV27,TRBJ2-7,TGTGCCAGCAGTTTTAGGGGTCCAAGCTCCTACGAGCAGTACTTC,CASSFRGPSSYEQYF
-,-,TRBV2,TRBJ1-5,TGTGCCAGCAGTGTGGGGGAGGATCAGCCCCAGCATTTT,CASSVGEDQPQHF
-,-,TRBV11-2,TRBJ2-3,TGTGCCAGCAGCTTAGCCGCAGATACGCAGTATTTT,CASSLAADTQYF
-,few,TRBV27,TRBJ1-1,TGTGCCAGCAGGGTTTGGGGGGGATCTTACACTGAAGCTTTCTTT,CASRVWGGSYTEAFF
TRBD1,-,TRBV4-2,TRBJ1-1,TGTGCCAGCAGCCAAGCGGACAGGTCCAACACTGAAGCTTTCTTT,CASSQADRSNTEAFF
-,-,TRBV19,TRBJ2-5,TGTGCCAGTAGCACAGGGCCAAAGGGGACCCAGTACTTC,CASSTGPKGTQYF
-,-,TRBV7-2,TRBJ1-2,TGTGCCAGCAGCTTAGCGGGAGGGGATGGCTACACCTTC,CASSLAGGDGYTF
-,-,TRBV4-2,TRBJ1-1,TGTGCCAGCAGCGGAAACAGGGCCATGAACACTGAAGCTTTCTTT,CASSGNRAMNTEAFF
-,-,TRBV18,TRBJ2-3,TGTGCCAGCTCACCATCCCGGGGGGCCGGGTCAGATACGCAGTATTTT,CASSPSRGAGSDTQYF
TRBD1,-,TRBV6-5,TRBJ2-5,TGTGCCAGCAGTTACTCACCACAGGGGCGAGAGACCCAGTACTTC,CASSYSPQGRETQYF
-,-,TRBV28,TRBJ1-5,TGTGCCAGCAGTTTAAAGGGGTGGCAGCCCCAGCATTTT,CASSLKGWQPQHF
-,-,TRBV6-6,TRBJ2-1,TGTGCCAGCACGACAGGAGACCACAATGAGCAGTTCTTC,CASTTGDHNEQFF
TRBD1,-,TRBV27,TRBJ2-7,TGTGCCAGCAGTCTAAGGGGGCGAAATGTCCCCTACGAGCAGTACTTC,CASSLRGRNVPYEQYF
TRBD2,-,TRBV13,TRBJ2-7,TGTGCCAGCAGCTTGACTAGCGGGGGCCCCAGCTCCTACGAGCAGTACTTC,CASSLTSGGPSSYEQYF
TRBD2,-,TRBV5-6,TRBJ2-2,TGTGCCAGCAGCTTTAGGCCTAGCGGGTCGGCCGGGGAGCTGTTTTTT,CASSFRPSGSAGELFF
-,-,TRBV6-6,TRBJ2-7,TGTGCCAGCAGTCTTGGGGAGTTCGAGCAGTACTTC,CASSLGEFEQYF
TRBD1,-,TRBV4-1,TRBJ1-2,TGCGCCAGCAGTCGACAGGGGGGGTATGGCTACACCTTC,CASSRQGGYGYTF
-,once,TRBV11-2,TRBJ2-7,TGTGCCAGCAGCCCCCGTAGGGAGTATCGGCACTTC,CASSPRREYRHF
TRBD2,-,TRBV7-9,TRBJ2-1,TGTGCCAGCAGCTTGGAGACTAGCCTAGACAATGAGCAGTTCTTC,CASSLETSLDNEQFF
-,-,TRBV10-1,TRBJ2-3,TGCGCCAGCAGTGGGCGACTAGATCTTAGCACAGATACGCAGTATTTT,CASSGRLDLSTDTQYF
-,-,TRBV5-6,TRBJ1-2,TGTGCCAGCAGTAATCCGGACACCAACTATGGCTACACCTTC,CASSNPDTNYGYTF
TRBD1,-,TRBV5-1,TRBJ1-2,TGCGCCAGCAGCATCAGACAGGGAGAGGGCTACACCTTC,CASSIRQGEGYTF
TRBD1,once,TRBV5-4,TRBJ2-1,TGTGCCAGCAGCCGAAGACAGGGGGCGGTCAATGAGCAGTTCTTC,CASSRRQGAVNEQFF
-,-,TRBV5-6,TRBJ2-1,TGCGCCAGCAGCTCCGACAATGAGCAGTTCTTC,CASSSDNEQFF
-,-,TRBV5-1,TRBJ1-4,TGCGCCAGCAGCTTGGGCCCTGGGGGGGTACGTGAAAAACTGTTTTTT,CASSLGPGGVREKLFF
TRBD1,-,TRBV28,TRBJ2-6,TGTGCCAGCAGGGGACAGGGGGTGTCTTTCGGGGCCAACGTCCTGACTTTC,CASRGQGVSFGANVLTF
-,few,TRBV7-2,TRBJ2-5,TGTGCCAGCAGCTTAGCCCAAGCGGTAACCCAGTACTTC,CASSLAQAVTQYF
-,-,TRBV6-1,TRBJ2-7,TGTGCCAGCAGTCTCCGACTAGGGCGCGAGCAGTACTTC,CASSLRLGREQYF
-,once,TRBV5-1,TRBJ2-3,TGCGCCAGCAGCCTGACAGTTCGAGATACGCAGTATTTT,CASSLTVRDTQYF
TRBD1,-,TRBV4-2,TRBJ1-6,TGTGCCAGCAGCCAAGATCCCAGGGGGGCCTATAATTCACCCCTCCACTTT,CASSQDPRGAYNSPLHF
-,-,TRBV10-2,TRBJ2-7,TGCGCCAGCAGGGGGACAATGAGCTCCTACGAGCAGTACTTC,CASRGTMSSYEQYF
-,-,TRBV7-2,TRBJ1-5,TGTGCCAGCAGCCTTTATGGTGGGGCGACAAGGCCCCAGCATTTT,CASSLYGGATRPQHF
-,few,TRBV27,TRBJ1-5,TGTGCCAGCAGTTTAGGCAGGGGCTCGGTTGAGCCCCAGCATTTT,CASSLGRGSVEPQHF
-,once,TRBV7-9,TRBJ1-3,TGTGCCAGCAGCTTATCGGTGGTCGGAAACACCATATATTTT,CASSLSVVGNTIYF
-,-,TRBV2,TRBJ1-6,TGTGCCAGTACTCAGGAAGGTTCACCCCTCCACTTT,CASTQEGSPLHF
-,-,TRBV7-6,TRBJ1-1,TGTGCCAGCAGCTTAGCCCCCGGGGGTGATGAAGCTTTCTTC,CASSLAPGGDEAFF
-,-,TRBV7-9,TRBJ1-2,TGTGCCAGCAGCTTGGGCTTTGATGGCTACACCTTC,CASSLGFDGYTF
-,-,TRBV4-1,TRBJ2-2,TGCGCCAGCACGGGACTGAACACCGGGGAGCTGTTTTTT,CASTGLNTGELFF
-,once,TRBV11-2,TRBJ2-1,TGTGCCAGCAGCTTAACGGTGAGCTCCTACAATGAGCAGTTCTTC,CASSLTVSSYNEQFF
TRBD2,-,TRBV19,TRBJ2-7,TGTGCCAGTAGTATCCCGGCGGGGGGGTACTACGAGCAGTACTTC,CASSIPAGGYYEQYF
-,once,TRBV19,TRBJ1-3,TGTGCCAGTAGAGAAATGAGCTCTGGAAACACCATATATTTT,CASREMSSGNTIYF
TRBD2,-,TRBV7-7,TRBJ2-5,TGTGCTAGCAGCCGGGGGGTGGGGGAGACCCAGTACTTC,CASSRGVGETQYF
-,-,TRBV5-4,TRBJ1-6,TGTGCCAGCAGCGTCGGGACATCCGCCTATAATTCACCCCTCCACTTT,CASSVGTSAYNSPLHF
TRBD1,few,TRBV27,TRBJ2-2,TGTGCCAGCAGTTTATTGCAGGGGGCAAACACCGGGGAGCTGTTTTTT,CASSLLQGANTGELFF
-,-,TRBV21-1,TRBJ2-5,TGTGCCAGCAGCAAAGGGACAGGGAAAGAGACCCAGTACTTC,CASSKGTGKETQYF
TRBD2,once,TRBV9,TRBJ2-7,TGTGCCAGCAGCGTTGGGACTAGCGAAACCTACGAGCAGTACTTC,CASSVGTSETYEQYF
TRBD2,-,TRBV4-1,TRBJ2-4,TGCGCCAGCAGCCAGGTAGAGCGGGGGGCTCAAAACATTCAGTACTTC,CASSQVERGAQNIQYF
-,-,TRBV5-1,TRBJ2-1,TGCGCCAGCAGCGGAGTGGGGGGCTCCTACAATGAGCAGTTCTTC,CASSGVGGSYNEQFF
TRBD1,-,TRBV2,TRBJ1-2,TGTGCCAGCAGGGAAAGGACAGGGGGGTCTAACTATGGCTACACCTTC,CASRERTGGSNYGYTF
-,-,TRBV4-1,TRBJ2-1,TGCGCCAGCAGCCCGGTCCAGGGGTCCTACAATGAGCAGTTCTTC,CASSPVQGSYNEQFF